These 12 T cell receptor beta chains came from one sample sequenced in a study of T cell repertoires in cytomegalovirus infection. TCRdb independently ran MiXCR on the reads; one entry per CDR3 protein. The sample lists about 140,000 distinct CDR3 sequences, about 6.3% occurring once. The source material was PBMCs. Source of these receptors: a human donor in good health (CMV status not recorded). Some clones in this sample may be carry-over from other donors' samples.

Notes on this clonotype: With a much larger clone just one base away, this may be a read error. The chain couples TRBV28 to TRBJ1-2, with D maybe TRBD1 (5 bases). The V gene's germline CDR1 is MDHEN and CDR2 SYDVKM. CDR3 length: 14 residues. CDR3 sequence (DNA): TGTGCCAGAAGTTTATCGACAGTCGGGAGTGGCTACACCTTC. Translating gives CARSLSTVGSGYTF.

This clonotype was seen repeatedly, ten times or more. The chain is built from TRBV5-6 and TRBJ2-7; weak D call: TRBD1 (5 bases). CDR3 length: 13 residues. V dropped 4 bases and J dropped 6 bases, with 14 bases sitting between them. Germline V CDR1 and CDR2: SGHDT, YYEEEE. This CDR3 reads CASSATTVPEQYF. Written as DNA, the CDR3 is TGTGCCAGCAGCGCGACGACAGTCCCCGAGCAGTACTTC.

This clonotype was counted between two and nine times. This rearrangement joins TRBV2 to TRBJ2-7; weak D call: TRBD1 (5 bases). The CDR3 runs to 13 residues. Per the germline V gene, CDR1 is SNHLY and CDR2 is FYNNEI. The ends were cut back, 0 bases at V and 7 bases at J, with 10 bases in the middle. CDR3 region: CASSEAQGGEQYF. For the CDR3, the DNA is TGTGCCAGCAGTGAAGCTCAGGGTGGGGAGCAGTACTTC.

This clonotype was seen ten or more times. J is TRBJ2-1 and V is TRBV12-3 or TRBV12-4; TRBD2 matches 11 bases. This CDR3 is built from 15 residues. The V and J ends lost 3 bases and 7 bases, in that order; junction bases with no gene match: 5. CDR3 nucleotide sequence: TGTGCCAGCAGTTTGACTAGCGGGGCTGGGAATGAGCAGTTCTTC. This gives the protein CASSLTSGAGNEQFF.

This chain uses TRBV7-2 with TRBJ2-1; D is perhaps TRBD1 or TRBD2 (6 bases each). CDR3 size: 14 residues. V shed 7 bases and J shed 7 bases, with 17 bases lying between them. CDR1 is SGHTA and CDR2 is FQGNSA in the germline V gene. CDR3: CASTIVGGRNEQFF. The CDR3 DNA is TGTGCCAGCACCATAGTGGGGGGCCGAAATGAGCAGTTCTTC.

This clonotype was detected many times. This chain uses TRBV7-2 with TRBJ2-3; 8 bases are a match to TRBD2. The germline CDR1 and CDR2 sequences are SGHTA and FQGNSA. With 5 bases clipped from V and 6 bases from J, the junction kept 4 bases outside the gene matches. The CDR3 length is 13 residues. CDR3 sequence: CASSPGRGDTQYF. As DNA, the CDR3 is TGTGCCAGCAGCCCCGGGAGGGGCGATACGCAGTATTTT.

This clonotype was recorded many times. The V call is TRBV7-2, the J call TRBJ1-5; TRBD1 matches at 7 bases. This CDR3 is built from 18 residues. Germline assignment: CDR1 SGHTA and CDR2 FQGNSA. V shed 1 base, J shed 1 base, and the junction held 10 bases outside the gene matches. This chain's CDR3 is CASSLVHRGWNSNQPQHF. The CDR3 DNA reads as TGTGCCAGCAGCTTAGTTCACAGGGGATGGAACAGCAATCAGCCCCAGCATTTT.

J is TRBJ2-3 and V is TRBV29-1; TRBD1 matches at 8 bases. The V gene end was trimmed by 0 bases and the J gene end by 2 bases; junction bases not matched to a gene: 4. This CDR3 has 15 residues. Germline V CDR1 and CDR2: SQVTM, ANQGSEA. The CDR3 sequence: CSVEETGADTDTQYF. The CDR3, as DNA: TGCAGCGTTGAAGAGACAGGGGCCGACACAGATACGCAGTATTTT.

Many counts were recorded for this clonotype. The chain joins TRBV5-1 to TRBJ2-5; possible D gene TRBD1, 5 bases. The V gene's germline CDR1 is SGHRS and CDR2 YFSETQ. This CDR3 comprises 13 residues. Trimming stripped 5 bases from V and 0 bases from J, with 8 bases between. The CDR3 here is CASSRTNQETQYF. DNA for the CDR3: TGCGCCAGCAGTAGGACAAACCAAGAGACCCAGTACTTC. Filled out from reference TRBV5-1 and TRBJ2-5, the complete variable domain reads KAGVTQTPRYLIKTRGQQVTLSCSPISGHRSVSWYQQTPGQGLQFLFEYFSETQRNKGNFPGRFSGRQFSNSRSEMNVSTLELGDSALYLCASSRTNQETQYFGPGTRLLVL.

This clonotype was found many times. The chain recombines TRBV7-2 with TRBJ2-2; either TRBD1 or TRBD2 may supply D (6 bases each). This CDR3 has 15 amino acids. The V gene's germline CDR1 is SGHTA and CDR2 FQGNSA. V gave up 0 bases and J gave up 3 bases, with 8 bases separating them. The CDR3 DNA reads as TGTGCCAGCAGCTTAGCTGGGGGGCACACCGGGGAGCTGTTTTTT. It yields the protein CASSLAGGHTGELFF.

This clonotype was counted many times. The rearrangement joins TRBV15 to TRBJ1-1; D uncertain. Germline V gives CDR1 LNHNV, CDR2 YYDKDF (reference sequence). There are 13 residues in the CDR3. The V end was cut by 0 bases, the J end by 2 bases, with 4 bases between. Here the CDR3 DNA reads TGTGCCACCAGCAGAGACCCAAACACTGAAGCTTTCTTT. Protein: CATSRDPNTEAFF.

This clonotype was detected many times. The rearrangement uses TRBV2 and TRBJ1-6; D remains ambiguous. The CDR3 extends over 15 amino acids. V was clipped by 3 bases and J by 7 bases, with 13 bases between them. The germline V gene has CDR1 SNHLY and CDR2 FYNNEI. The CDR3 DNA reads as TGTGCCAGCAGTGATCTGGGCTTAGGAAATTCACCCCTCCACTTT. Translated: CASSDLGLGNSPLHF.